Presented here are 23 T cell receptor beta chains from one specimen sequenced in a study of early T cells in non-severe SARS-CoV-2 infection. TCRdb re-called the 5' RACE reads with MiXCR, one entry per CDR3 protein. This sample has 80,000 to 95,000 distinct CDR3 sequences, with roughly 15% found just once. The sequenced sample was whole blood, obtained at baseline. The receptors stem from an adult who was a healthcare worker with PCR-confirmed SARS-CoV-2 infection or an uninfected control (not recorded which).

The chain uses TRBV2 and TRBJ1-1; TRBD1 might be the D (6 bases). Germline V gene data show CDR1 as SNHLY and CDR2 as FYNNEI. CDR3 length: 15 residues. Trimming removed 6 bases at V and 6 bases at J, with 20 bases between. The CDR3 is CASRIGGGLMAEAFF. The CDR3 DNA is TGTGCCAGCAGAATCGGGGGGGGGCTCATGGCTGAAGCTTTCTTT.

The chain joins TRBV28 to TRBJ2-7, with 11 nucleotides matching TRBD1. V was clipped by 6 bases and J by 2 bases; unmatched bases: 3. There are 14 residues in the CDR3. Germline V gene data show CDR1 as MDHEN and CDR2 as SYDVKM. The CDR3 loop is CASSGQGATYEQYF. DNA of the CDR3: TGTGCCAGCAGCGGACAGGGGGCAACCTACGAGCAGTACTTC.

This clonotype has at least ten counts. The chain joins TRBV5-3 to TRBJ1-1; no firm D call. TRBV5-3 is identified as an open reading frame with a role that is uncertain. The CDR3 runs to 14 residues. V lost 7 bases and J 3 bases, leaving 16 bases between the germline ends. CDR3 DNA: TGTGCCAGAGGGCCCTTGGGAGGGCACACTGAAGCTTTCTTT. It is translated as CARGPLGGHTEAFF.

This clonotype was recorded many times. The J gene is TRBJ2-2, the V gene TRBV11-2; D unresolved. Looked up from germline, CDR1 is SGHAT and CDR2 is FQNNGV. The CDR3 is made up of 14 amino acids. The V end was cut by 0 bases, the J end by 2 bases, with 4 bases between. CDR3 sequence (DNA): TGTGCCAGCAGCTTAGACAGAAACACCGGGGAGCTGTTTTTT. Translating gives CASSLDRNTGELFF.

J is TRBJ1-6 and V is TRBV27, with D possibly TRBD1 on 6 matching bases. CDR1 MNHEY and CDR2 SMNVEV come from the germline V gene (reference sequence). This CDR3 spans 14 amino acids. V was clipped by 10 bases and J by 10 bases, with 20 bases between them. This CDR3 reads CATRTGSGVSPLHF. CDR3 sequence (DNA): TGTGCCACCCGAACCGGGTCAGGGGTCTCACCCCTCCACTTT.

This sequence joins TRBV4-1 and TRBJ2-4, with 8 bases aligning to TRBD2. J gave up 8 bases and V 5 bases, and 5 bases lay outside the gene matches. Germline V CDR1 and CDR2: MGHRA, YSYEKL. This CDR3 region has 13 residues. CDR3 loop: CASSYREGDIQYF. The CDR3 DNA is TGCGCCAGCAGCTACCGGGAGGGCGACATTCAGTACTTC.

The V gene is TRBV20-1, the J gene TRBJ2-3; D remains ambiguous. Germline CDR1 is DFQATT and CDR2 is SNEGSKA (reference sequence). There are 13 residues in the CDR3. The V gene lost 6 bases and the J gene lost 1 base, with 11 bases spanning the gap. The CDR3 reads CSAPALGTDTQYF. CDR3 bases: TGCAGTGCCCCAGCGTTGGGCACAGATACGCAGTATTTT.

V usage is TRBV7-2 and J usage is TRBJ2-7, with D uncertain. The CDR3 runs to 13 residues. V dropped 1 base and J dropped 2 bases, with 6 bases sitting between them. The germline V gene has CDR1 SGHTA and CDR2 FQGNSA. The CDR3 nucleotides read TGTGCCAGCAGCTTAGGCCGGACCTACGAGCAGTACTTC. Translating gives CASSLGRTYEQYF.

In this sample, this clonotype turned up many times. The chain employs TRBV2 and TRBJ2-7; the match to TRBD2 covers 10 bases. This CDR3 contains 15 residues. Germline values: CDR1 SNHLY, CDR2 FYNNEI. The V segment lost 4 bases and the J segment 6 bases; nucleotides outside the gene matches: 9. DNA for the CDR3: TGTGCCAGCAGTGCGACCCCTAGCGGGAGTGGCGAGCAGTACTTC. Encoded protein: CASSATPSGSGEQYF.

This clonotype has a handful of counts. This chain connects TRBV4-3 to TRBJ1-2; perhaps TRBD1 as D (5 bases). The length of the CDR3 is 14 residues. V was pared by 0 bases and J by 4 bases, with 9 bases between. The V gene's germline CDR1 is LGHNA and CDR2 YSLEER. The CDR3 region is CASSQERGGYGYTF. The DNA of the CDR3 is TGCGCCAGCAGCCAAGAGCGGGGCGGCTATGGCTACACCTTC.

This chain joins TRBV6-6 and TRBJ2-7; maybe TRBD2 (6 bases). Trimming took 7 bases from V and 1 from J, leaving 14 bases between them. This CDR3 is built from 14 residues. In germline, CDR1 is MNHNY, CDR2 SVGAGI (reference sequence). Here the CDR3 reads CASTLAQPSYEQYF. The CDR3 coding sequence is TGTGCCAGCACGCTAGCGCAGCCTTCCTACGAGCAGTACTTC.

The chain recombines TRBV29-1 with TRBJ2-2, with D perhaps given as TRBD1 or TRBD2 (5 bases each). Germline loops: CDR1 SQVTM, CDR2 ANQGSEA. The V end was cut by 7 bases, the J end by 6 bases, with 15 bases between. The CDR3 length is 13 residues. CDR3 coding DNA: TGCAGCGCATGTGCAAGGGACCCCGGGGAGCTGTTTTTT. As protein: CSACARDPGELFF.

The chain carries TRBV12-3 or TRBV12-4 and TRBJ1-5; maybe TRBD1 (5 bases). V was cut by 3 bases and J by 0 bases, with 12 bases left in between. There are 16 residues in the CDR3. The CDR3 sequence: CASSFGGYYSNQPQHF. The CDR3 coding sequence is TGTGCCAGCAGTTTTGGGGGGTACTATAGCAATCAGCCCCAGCATTTT.

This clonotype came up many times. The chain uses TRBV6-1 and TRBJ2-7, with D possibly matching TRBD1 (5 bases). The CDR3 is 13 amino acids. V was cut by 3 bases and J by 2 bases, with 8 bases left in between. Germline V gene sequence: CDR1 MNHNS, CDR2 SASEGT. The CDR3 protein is CASSDAGTYEQYF. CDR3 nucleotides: TGTGCCAGCAGTGATGCAGGGACCTACGAGCAGTACTTC.

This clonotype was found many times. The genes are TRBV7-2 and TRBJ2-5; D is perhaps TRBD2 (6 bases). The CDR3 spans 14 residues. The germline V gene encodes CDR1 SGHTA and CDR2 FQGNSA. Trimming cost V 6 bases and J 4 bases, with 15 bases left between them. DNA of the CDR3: TGTGCCAGCAGGGTTGGGGGAGCGGGAGAGACCCAGTACTTC. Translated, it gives CASRVGGAGETQYF.

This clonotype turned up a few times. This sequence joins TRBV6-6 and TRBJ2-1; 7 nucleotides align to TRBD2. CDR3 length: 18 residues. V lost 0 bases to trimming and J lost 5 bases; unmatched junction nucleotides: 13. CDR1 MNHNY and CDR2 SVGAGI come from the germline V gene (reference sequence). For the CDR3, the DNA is TGTGCCAGCAGTTACTCTGCGTTTGGTTTTGCGGGAGACAATGAGCAGTTCTTC. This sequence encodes CASSYSAFGFAGDNEQFF.

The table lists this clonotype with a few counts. CDR3 sequence reads: CASSEAPGRLADTQYF. Written as DNA, the CDR3 is TGTGCCAGCAGTGAAGCGCCGGGGCGTTTAGCGGATACGCAGTATTTT. The chain is built from TRBV6-1 and TRBJ2-3; D may be TRBD1 or TRBD2 (5 bases each). V was shortened by 0 bases and J by 6 bases, with 16 bases between the two germline ends. There are 16 residues in the CDR3. Germline CDR1 and CDR2: MNHNS and SASEGT.

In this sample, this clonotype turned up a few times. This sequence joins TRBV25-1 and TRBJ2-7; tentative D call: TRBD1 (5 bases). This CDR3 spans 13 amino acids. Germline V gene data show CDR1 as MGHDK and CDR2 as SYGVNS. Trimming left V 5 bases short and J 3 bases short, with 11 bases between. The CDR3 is CASSSGAYYEQYF. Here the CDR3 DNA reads TGTGCCAGCAGTTCTGGGGCTTACTACGAGCAGTACTTC.

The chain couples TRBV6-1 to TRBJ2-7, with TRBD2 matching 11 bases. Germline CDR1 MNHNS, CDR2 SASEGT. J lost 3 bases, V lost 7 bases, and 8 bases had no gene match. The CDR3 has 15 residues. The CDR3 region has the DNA TGTGCCAGCACCCCGCTAGCGGGAGGTTACTACGAGCAGTACTTC. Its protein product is CASTPLAGGYYEQYF.

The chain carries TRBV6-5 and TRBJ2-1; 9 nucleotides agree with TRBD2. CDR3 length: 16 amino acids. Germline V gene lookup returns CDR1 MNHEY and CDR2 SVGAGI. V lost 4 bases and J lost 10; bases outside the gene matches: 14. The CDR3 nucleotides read TGTGCCAGCAGTTCCCCTAGGCGGGAGGGCCGTAAGGAGCAGTTCTTC. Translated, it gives CASSSPRREGRKEQFF.

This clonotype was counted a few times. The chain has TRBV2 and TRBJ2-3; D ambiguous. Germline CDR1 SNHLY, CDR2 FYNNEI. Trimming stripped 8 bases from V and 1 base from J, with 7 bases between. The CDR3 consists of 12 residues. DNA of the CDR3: TGTGCCAGCTTCAAGGGCACAGATACGCAGTATTTT. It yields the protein CASFKGTDTQYF.

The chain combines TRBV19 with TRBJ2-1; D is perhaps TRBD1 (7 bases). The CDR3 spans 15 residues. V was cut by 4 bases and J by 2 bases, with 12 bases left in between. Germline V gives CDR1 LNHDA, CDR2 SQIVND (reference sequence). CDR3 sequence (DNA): TGTGCCAGTAGTACACAGGGGACTCCCTACAATGAGCAGTTCTTC. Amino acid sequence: CASSTQGTPYNEQFF.

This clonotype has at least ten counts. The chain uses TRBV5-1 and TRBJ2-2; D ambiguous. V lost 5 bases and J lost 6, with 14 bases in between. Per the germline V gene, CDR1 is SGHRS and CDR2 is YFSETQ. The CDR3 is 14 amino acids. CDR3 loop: CASSPGMWPGELFF. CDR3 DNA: TGCGCCAGCAGTCCCGGCATGTGGCCCGGGGAGCTGTTTTTT.